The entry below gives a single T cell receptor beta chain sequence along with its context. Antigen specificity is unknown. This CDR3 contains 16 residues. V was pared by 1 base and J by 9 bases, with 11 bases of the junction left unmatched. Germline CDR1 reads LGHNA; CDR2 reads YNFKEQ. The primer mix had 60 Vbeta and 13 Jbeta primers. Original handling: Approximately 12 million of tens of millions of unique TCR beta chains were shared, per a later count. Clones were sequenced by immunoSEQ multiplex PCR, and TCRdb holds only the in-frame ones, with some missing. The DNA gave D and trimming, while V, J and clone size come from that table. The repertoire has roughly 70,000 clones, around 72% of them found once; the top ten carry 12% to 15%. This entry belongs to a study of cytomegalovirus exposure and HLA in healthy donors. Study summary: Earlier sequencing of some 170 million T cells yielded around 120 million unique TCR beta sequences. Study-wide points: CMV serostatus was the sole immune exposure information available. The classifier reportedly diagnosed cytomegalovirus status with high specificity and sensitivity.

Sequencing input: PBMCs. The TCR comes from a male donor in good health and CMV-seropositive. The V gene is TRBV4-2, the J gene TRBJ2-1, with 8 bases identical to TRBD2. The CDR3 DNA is TGTGCCAGCAGCCAAGGGTTAGCGGGAATGATGGGTGAGCAGTTCTTC. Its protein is CASSQGLAGMMGEQFF.